This T cell receptor (beta chain) was captured in a study of T cell repertoires in cytomegalovirus infection. In the study overall: Well-studied HLA-B-restricted CMV epitopes were used in the study alongside recently identified HLA-C-restricted ones. Both a matching HLA type and CMV infection were indicated by public TCR beta signatures.

General study findings and limits: What dominated the ex vivo response were HLA-C-restricted CMV-specific TCR beta clonotypes. Cumulative frequency of public TCR beta families picked out carriers of CMV plus the relevant HLA.

This clonotype was observed a few times. The target antigen is unknown. The CDR3 totals 13 residues. Looked up from germline, CDR1 is MNHNS and CDR2 is SASEGT. The ends were cut back, 6 bases at V and 4 bases at J, with 12 bases in the middle. TCRdb used MiXCR to reprocess the reads, holding one entry per CDR3 protein. Of fewer than 850,000 distinct CDR3 sequences in the sample, almost 30% were seen once. The chain couples TRBV6-1 to TRBJ1-2, with a possible D match to TRBD1 (5 bases). The clonotype comes from a human donor in good health (CMV status not recorded). Some clones in this sample may be carry-over from other donors' samples. The starting material was cultured CD8+ T cells from PBMCs, obtained from culture after CMV antigen stimulation. The CDR3 DNA is TGTGCCAGCAGCGACCAGGGTGGCTATGGCTACACCTTC. Translated: CASSDQGGYGYTF.